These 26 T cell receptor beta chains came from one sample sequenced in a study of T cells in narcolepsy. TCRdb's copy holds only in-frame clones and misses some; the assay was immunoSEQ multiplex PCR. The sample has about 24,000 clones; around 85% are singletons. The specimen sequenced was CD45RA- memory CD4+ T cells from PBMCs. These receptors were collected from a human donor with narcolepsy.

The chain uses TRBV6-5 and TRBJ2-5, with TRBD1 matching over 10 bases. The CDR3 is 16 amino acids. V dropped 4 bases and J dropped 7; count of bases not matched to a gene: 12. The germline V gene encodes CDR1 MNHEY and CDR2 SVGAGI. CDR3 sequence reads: CASSLSGTGAFGTQYF. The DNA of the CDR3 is TGTGCCAGCAGTTTAAGTGGGACAGGGGCGTTCGGGACCCAGTACTTC.

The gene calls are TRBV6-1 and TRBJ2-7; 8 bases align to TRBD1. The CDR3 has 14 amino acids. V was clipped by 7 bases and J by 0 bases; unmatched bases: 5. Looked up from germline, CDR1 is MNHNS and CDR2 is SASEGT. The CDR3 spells CASKWTGNSYEQYF. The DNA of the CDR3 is TGTGCCAGCAAATGGACAGGGAACTCCTACGAGCAGTACTTC.

As DNA, the CDR3 is TGTGCCAGCGGCGGGAACTATGGCTACACCTTC. Encoded protein: CASGGNYGYTF. The chain employs TRBV6-5 and TRBJ1-2; D is undetermined. The CDR3 is made up of 11 amino acids. Germline CDR1 reads MNHEY; CDR2 reads SVGAGI. The V end lost 8 bases, the J end lost 2 bases, and 6 bases lay between the germline ends.

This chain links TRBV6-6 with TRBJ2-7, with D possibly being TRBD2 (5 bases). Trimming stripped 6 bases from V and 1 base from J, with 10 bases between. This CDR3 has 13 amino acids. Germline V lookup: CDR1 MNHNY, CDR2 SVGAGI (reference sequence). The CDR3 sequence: CASSSSGSYEQYF. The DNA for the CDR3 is TGTGCCAGCAGCTCCTCGGGATCCTACGAGCAGTACTTC.

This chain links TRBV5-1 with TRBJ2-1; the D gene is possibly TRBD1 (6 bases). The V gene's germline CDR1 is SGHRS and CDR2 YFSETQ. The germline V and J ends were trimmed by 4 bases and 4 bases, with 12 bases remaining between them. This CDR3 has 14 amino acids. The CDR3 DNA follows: TGCGCCAGCAGCCCAGGGGAGCGGTACAATGAGCAGTTCTTC. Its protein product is CASSPGERYNEQFF.

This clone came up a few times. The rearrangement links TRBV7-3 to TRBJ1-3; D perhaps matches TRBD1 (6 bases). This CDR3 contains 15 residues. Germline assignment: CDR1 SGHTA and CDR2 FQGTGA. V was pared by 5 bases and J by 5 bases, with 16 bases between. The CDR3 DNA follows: TGTGCCAGCAGCCCATCTACAGGGCGGCGAAACACCATATATTTT. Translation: CASSPSTGRRNTIYF.

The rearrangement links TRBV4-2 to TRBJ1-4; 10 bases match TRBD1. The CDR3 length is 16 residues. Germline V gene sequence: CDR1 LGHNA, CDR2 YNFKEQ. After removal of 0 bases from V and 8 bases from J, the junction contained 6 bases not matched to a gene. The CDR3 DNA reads TGTGCCAGCAGCCAAGATGTGGGGACAGGGGCCGAAAAACTGTTTTTT. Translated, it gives CASSQDVGTGAEKLFF.

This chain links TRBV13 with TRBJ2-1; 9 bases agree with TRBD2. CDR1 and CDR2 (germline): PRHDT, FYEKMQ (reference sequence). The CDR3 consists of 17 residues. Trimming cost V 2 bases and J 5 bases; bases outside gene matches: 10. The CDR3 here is CASSLPKGLALDNEQFF. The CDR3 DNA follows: TGTGCCAGCAGCTTACCCAAGGGACTAGCCCTGGACAATGAGCAGTTCTTC.

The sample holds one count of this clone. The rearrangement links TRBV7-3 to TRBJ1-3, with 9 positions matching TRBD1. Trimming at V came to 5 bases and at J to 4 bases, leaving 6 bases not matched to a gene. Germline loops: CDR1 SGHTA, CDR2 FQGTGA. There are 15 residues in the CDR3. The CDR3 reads CASSPTGGSGNTIYF. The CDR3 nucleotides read TGTGCCAGCAGCCCGACAGGGGGATCGGGAAACACCATATATTTT.

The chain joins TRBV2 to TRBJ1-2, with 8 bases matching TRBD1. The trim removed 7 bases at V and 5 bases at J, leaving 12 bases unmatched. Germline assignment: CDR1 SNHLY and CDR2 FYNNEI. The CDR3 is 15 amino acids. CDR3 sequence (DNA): TGTGCCAGCACTTATGGACAGGGCGGACTTTATGGCTACACCTTC. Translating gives CASTYGQGGLYGYTF. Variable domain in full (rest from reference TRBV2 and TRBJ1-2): EPEVTQTPSHQVTQMGQEVILRCVPISNHLYFYWYRQILGQKVEFLVSFYNNEISEKSEIFDDQFSVERPDGSNFTLKIRSTKLEDSAMYFCASTYGQGGLYGYTFGSGTRLTVV.

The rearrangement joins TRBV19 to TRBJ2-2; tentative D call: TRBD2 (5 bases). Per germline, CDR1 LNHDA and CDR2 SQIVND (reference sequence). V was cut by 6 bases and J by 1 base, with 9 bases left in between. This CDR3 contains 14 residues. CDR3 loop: CASRLRGNTGELFF. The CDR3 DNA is TGTGCCAGTAGACTACGGGGGAACACCGGGGAGCTGTTTTTT.

The CDR3: CASSISSGNSYEQYF. The CDR3 coding sequence is TGTGCCAGCTCAATCTCGAGCGGAAACTCCTACGAGCAGTACTTC. The chain has TRBV18 and TRBJ2-7, with D tentatively TRBD2 (5 bases). The CDR3 sequence is 15 residues long. V was trimmed by 5 bases and J by 0 bases, leaving 14 bases between them. Germline CDR1 is KGHSH and CDR2 is LQKENI.

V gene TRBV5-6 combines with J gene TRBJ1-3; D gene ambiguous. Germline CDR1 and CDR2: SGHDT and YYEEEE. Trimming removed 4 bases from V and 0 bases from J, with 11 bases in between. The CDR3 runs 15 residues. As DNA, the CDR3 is TGTGCCAGCAGCCGTTCGTTTTCCTCTGGAAACACCATATATTTT. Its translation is CASSRSFSSGNTIYF.

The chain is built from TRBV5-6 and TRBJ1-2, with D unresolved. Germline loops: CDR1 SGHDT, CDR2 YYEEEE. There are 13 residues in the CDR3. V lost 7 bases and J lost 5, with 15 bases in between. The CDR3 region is CASAPPPGYGYTF. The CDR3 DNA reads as TGTGCCAGCGCCCCTCCCCCGGGATATGGCTACACCTTC. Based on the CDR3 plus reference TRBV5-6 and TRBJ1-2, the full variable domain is DAGVTQSPTHLIKTRGQQVTLRCSPKSGHDTVSWYQQALGQGPQFIFQYYEEEERQRGNFPDRFSGHQFPNYSSELNVNALLLGDSALYLCASAPPPGYGYTFGSGTRLTVV.

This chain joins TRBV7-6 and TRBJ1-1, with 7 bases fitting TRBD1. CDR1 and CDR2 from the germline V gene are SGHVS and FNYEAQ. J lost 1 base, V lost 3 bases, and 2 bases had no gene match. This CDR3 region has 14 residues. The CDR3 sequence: CASSLGQPNTEAFF. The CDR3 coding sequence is TGTGCCAGCAGCTTGGGACAGCCGAACACTGAAGCTTTCTTT.

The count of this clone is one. CDR3 in DNA: TGTGCCGGGGAGCGGGAGGTCCACAATGAGCAGTTCTTC. Translation: CAGEREVHNEQFF. The chain carries TRBV2 and TRBJ2-1; 9 nucleotides agree with TRBD2. V shed 11 bases, J shed 5 bases, and the junction held 7 bases outside the gene matches. Germline V gene data show CDR1 as SNHLY and CDR2 as FYNNEI. The CDR3 totals 13 residues.

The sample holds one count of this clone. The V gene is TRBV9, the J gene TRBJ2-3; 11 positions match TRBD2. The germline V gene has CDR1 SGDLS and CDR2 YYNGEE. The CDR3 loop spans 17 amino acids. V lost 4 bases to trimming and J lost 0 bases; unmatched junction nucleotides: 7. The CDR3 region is CASSSRLAGSSTDTQYF. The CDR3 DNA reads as TGTGCCAGCAGCTCGAGACTAGCGGGGTCTAGCACAGATACGCAGTATTTT.

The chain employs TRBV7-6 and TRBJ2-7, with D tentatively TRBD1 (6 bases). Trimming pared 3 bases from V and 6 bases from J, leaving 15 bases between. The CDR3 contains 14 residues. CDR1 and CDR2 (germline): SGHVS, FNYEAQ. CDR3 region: CASSLGDTTREQYF. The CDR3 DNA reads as TGTGCCAGCAGCTTGGGGGACACTACCCGCGAGCAGTACTTC. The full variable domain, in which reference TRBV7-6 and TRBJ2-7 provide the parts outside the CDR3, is GAGVSQSPRYKVTKRGQDVALRCDPISGHVSLYWYRQALGQGPEFLTYFNYEAQQDKSGLPNDRFSAERPEGSISTLTIQRTEQRDSAMYRCASSLGDTTREQYFGPGTRLTVT.

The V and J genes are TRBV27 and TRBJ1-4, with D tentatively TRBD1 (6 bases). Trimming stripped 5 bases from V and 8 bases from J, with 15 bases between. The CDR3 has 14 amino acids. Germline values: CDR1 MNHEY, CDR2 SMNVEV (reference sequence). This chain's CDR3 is CASSQRGGEEKLFF. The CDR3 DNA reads TGTGCCAGCAGTCAAAGGGGGGGGGAGGAAAAACTGTTTTTT.

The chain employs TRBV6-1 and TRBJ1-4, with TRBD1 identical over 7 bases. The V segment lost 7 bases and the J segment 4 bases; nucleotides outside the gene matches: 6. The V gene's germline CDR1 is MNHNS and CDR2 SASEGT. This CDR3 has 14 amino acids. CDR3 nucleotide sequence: TGTGCCAGCAAAGTTCGACAGGGTAATGAAAAACTGTTTTTT. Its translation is CASKVRQGNEKLFF.

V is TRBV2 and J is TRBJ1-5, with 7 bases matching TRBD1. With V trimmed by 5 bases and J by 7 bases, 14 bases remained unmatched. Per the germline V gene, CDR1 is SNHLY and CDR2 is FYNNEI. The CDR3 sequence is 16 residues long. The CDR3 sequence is CASSPGRQGGRQPQHF. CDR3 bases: TGTGCCAGCAGTCCCGGGCGACAGGGAGGAAGACAGCCCCAGCATTTT.

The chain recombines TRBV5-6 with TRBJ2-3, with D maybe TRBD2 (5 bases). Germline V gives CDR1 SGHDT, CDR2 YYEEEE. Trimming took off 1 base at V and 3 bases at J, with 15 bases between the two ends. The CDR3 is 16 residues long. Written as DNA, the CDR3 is TGTGCCAGCAGCTTGTATCGGGATCCGTGGACAGATACGCAGTATTTT. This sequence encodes CASSLYRDPWTDTQYF.

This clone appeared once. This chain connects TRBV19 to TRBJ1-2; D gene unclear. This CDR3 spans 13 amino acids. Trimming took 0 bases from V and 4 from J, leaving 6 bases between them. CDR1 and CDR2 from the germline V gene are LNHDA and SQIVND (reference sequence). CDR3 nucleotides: TGTGCCAGTAGTATAGATCGCAGCTATGGCTACACCTTC. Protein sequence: CASSIDRSYGYTF.

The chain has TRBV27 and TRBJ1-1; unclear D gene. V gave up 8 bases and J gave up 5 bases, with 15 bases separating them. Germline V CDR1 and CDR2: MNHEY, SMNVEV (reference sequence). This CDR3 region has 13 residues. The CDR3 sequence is CASRGDPRTEAFF. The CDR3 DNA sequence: TGTGCCAGCCGGGGAGACCCCAGAACTGAAGCTTTCTTT.

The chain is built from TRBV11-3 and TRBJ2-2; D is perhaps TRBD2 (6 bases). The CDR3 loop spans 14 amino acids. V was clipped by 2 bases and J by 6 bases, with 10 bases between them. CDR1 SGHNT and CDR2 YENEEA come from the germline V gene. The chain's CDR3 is CASSLHTGAGELFF. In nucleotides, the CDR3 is TGTGCCAGCAGCTTACATACGGGGGCCGGGGAGCTGTTTTTT.

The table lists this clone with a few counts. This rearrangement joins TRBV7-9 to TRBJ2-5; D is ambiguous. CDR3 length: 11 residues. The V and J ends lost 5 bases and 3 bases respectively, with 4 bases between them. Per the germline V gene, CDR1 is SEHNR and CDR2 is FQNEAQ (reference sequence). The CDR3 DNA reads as TGTGCCAGCAGCCCAAAAGAGACCCAGTACTTC. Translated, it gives CASSPKETQYF.